Only one count was recorded for the clone carrying this TCR beta chain. The antigen remains unidentified. Per germline, CDR1 SGHNT and CDR2 YENEEA. Trimming cost V 2 bases and J 4 bases, with 7 bases left between them. The CDR3 loop spans 13 amino acids. This sample is part of a study of T cell responses to AZD1222 COVID-19 vaccine. Study-level findings and limits: In the spike-specific TCR repertoire, nearly half reportedly target unmutated variant regions.

Assay: immunoSEQ multiplex PCR; the TCRdb copy retains only in-frame clones and omits some. Here the sample spans fewer than 120,000 clones, about 90% being singletons. The receptor was derived from an adult who received the AZD1222 COVID-19 vaccine. Sequenced here: peripheral blood, sampled 28 days after the second AZD1222 dose. The gene calls are TRBV11-3 and TRBJ2-3; D not certain. As DNA, the CDR3 is TGTGCCAGCAGCTTACGATGGGCAGATACGCAGTATTTT. It codes for CASSLRWADTQYF.